The TCR beta chain under discussion was sequenced for a study of OX40 agonist ivuxolimab in advanced cancers. On the study more broadly: With ivuxolimab, an agonistic anti-OX40 (CD134) antibody, patients were treated.

The data were produced by immunoSEQ multiplex PCR, yet TCRdb's version contains in-frame clones alone and is incomplete. The repertoire consists of approximately 32,000 clones, with 88% occurring once and the leading ten covering roughly three fifths. CDR1 SGHRS and CDR2 YFSETQ come from the germline V gene. This CDR3 has 13 amino acids. The clonotype was recovered from an adult with an advanced solid tumor such as melanoma, head and neck, liver or kidney cancer. This rearrangement joins TRBV5-1 to TRBJ2-5; 10 bases align to TRBD2. The J call may not be correct, given that the DNA end is closer to TRBJ2-7. The sample here was CD4+ or CD8+ T cells sorted from blood, taken in a trial of the OX40 agonist ivuxolimab. The CDR3 DNA is TGCGCCAGCAGCTCGGGACTAGCGAACGAGCAGTACTTC. Amino acid sequence: CASSSGLANEQYF.